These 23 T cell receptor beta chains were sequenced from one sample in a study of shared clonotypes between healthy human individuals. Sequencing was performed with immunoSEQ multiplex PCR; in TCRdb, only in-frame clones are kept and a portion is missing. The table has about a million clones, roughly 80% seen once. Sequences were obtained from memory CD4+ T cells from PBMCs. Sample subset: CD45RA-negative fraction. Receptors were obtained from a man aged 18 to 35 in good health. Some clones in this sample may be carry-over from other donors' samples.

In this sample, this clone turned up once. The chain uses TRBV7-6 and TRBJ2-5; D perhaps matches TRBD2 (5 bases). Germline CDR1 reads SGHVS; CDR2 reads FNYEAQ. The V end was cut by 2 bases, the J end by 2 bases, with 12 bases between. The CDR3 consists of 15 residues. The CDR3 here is CASSLPSGGQETQYF. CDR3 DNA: TGTGCCAGCAGCTTACCTTCGGGCGGGCAAGAGACCCAGTACTTC.

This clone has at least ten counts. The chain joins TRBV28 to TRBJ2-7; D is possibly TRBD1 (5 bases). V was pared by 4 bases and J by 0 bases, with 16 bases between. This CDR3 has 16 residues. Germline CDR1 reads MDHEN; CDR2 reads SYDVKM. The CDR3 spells CASSYKWTLTSYEQYF. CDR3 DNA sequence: TGTGCCAGCAGTTACAAGTGGACATTGACCTCCTACGAGCAGTACTTC.

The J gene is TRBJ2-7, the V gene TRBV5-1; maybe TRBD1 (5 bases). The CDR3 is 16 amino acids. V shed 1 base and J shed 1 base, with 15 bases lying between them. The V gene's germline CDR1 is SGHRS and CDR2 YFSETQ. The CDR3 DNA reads TGCGCCAGCAGCTTGACGGCAGGGTCTGTATCCTACGAGCAGTACTTC. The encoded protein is CASSLTAGSVSYEQYF. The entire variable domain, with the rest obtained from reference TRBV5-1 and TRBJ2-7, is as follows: KAGVTQTPRYLIKTRGQQVTLSCSPISGHRSVSWYQQTPGQGLQFLFEYFSETQRNKGNFPGRFSGRQFSNSRSEMNVSTLELGDSALYLCASSLTAGSVSYEQYFGPGTRLTVT.

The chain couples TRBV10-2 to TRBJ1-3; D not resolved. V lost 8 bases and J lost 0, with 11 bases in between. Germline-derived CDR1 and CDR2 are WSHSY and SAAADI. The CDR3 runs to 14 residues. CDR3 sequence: CASVPGNSGNTIYF. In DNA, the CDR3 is TGCGCCAGCGTCCCGGGGAACTCTGGAAACACCATATATTTT.

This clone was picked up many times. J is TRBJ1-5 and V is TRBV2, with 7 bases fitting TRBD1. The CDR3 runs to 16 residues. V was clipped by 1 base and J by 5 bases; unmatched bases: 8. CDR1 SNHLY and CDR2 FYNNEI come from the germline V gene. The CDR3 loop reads CASSEGLRGGYQPQHF. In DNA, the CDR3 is TGTGCCAGCAGTGAAGGGTTAAGAGGGGGCTATCAGCCCCAGCATTTT. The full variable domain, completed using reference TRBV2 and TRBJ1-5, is EPEVTQTPSHQVTQMGQEVILRCVPISNHLYFYWYRQILGQKVEFLVSFYNNEISEKSEIFDDQFSVERPDGSNFTLKIRSTKLEDSAMYFCASSEGLRGGYQPQHFGDGTRLSIL.

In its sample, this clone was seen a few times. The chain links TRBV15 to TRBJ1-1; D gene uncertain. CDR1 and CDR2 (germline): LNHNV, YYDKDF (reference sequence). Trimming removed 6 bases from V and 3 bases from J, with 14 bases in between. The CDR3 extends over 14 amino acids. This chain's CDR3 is CATRYGVFDTEAFF. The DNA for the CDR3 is TGTGCCACCAGATATGGGGTGTTCGACACTGAAGCTTTCTTT. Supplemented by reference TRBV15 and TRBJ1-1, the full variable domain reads DAMVIQNPRYQVTQFGKPVTLSCSQTLNHNVMYWYQQKSSQAPKLLFHYYDKDFNNEADTPDNFQSRRPNTSFCFLDIRSPGLGDTAMYLCATRYGVFDTEAFFGQGTRLTVV.

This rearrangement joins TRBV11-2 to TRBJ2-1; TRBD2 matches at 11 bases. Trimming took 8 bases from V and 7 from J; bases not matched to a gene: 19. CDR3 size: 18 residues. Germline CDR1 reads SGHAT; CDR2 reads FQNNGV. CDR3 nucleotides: TGTGCCAGCGGGAGACAGGGGATTAGCGGGAGGGCGTGGAATGAGCAGTTCTTC. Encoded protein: CASGRQGISGRAWNEQFF.

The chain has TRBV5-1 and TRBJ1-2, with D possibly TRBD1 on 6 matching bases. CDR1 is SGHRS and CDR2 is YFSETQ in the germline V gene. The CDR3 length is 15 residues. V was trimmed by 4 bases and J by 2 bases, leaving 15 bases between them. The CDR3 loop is CASSDLPGHNYGYTF. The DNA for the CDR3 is TGCGCCAGCAGCGATTTACCGGGACACAACTATGGCTACACCTTC.

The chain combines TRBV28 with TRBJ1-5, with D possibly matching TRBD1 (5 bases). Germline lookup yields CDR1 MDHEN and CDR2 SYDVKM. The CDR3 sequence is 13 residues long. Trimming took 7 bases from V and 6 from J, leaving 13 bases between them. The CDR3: CASIPSGGQPQHF. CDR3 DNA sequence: TGTGCCAGCATCCCATCTGGGGGTCAGCCCCAGCATTTT.

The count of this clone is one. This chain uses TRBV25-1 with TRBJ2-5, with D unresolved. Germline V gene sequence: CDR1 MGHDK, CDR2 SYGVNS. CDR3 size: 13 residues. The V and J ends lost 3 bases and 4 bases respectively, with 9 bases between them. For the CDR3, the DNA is TGTGCCAGCAGTGACCCCCGGCGAGAGACCCAGTACTTC. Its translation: CASSDPRRETQYF.

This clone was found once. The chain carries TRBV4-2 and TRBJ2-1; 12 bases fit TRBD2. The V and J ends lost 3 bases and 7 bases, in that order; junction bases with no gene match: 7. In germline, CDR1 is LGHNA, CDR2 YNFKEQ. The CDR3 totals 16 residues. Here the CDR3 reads CASSQGWTSGINEQFF. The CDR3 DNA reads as TGTGCCAGCAGCCAGGGTTGGACTAGCGGGATAAATGAGCAGTTCTTC.

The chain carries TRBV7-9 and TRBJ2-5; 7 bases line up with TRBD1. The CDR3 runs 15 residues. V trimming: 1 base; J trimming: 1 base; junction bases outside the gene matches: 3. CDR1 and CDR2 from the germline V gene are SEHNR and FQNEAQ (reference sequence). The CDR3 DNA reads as TGTGCCAGCAGCTTAGGGACAGGACCCCAAGAGACCCAGTACTTC. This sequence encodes CASSLGTGPQETQYF.

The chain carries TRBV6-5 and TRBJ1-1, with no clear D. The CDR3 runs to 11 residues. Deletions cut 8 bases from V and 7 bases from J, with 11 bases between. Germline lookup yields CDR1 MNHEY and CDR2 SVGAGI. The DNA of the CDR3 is TGTGCCAGCTTTTCCCGGGGTGAAGCTTTCTTT. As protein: CASFSRGEAFF.

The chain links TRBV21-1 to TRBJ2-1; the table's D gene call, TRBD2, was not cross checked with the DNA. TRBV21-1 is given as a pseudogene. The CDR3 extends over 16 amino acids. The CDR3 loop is CASSSKREDSYNEQFF. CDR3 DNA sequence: TGTGCCAGCAGTAGCAAGCGGGAGGACTCCTACAATGAGCAGTTCTTC.

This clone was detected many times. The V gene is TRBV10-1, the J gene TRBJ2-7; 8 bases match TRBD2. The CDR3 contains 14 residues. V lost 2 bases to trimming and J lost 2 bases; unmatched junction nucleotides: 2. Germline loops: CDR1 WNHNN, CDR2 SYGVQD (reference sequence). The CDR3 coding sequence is TGCGCCAGCAGTGAGACTAGCGGTCCCTACGAGCAGTACTTC. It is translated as CASSETSGPYEQYF.

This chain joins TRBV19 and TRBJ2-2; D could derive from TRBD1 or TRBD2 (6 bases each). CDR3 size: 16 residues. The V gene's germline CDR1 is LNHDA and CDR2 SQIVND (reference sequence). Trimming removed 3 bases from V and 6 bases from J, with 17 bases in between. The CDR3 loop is CASSMRGHPSAGELFF. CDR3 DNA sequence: TGTGCCAGTAGTATGCGGGGACACCCATCCGCCGGGGAGCTGTTTTTT.

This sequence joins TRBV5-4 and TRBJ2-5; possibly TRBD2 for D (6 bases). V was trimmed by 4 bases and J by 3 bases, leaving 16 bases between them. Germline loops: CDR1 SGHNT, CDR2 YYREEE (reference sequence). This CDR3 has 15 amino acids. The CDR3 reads CASSRPGTREETQYF. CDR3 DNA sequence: TGTGCCAGCAGCCGCCCCGGGACTCGAGAAGAGACCCAGTACTTC.

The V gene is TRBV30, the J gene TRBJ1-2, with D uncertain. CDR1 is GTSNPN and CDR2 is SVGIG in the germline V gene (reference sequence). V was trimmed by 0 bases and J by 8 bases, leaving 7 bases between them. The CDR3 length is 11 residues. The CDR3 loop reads CAWSVHEGYTF. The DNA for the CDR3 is TGTGCCTGGAGTGTACATGAGGGCTACACCTTC.

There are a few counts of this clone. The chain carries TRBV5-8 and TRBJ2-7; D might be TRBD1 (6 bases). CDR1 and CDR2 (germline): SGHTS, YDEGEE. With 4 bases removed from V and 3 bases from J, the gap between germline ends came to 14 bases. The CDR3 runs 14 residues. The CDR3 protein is CASSHGTLLYEQYF. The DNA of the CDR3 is TGTGCCAGCAGCCACGGGACACTTCTCTACGAGCAGTACTTC.

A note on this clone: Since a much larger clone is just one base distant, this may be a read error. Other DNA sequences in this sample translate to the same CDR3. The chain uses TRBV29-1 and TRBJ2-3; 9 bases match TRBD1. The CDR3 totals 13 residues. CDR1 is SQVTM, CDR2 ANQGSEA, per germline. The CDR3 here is CSSRTGVTDTQYF. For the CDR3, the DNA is TGCAGTTCTCGGACAGGGGTTACAGATACGCAGTATTTT.

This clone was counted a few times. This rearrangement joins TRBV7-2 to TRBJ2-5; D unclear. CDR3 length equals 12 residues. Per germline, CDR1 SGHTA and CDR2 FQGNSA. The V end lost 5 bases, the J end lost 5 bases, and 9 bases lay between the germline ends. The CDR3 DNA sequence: TGTGCCAGCAGCAGGATGGAGGAGACCCAGTACTTC. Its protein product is CASSRMEETQYF.

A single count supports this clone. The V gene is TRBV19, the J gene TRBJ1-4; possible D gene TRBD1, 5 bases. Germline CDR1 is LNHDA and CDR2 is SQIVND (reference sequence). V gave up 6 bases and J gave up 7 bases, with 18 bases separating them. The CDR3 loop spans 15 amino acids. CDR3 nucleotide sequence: TGTGCCAGTAGCCGGGGAAGGGGTACGGCTGAAAAACTGTTTTTT. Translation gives CASSRGRGTAEKLFF.

As DNA, the CDR3 is TGTGCCAGCAGCTTAGGGTGGGCGGCGGGCGGACAGTACTTC. Translation gives CASSLGWAAGGQYF. The genes are TRBV7-2 and TRBJ2-7, with D perhaps TRBD2 (5 bases). The V end was cut by 1 base, the J end by 10 bases, with 17 bases between. CDR1 and CDR2 from the germline V gene are SGHTA and FQGNSA. The CDR3 is 14 amino acids.